What follows are 10 T cell receptor beta chains derived from one specimen sequenced in a study of memory CD4+ T cells and cytomegalovirus serostatus (dated by TCRdb to between 2018 and 2021). A FACSAria II was used to sort memory CD4+ T cells, defined as single viable CD3+CD4+CD8-CD45RO+ cells. The library was made by the immunoSEQ multiplex PCR assay. In TCRdb, the immuneACCESS table is reduced to in-frame sequences with V and J assigned. These tables do not hold every clone; where another copy was compared, an unresolved V gene accounts for under half, and the others remain unexplained. The sample table records over 40,000 clones; about four fifths of these occur just once. The ten largest clones capture about 0.79% of the sample. The sample was memory CD4+ T cells from blood. These receptors were taken from an adult in good health and CMV-seronegative.

In its sample, this clone was seen a few times. The V call is TRBV4-1, the J call TRBJ1-2, with a tentative D call TRBD1 (5 bases). CDR3 length equals 17 residues. The germline CDR1 and CDR2 sequences are MGHRA and YSYEKL. With 4 bases removed from V and 0 bases from J, the gap between germline ends came to 18 bases. The CDR3 DNA reads as TGCGCCAGCAGCCCACCGAGGGGCGACCTAACTAACTATGGCTACACCTTC. Translating gives CASSPPRGDLTNYGYTF.

This chain joins TRBV19 and TRBJ2-5; D is possibly TRBD1 (6 bases). Germline CDR1 reads LNHDA; CDR2 reads SQIVND (reference sequence). Trimming cost V 10 bases and J 3 bases, with 15 bases left between them. The CDR3 totals 13 residues. The CDR3, as DNA: TGTGCCACCTCGCGAGGGACAAAAGAGACCCAGTACTTC. This sequence encodes CATSRGTKETQYF.

The chain has TRBV20-1 and TRBJ1-1; tentatively, D is TRBD1 (5 bases). Looked up from germline, CDR1 is DFQATT and CDR2 is SNEGSKA (reference sequence). Trimming took 3 bases from V and 10 from J, leaving 12 bases between them. The CDR3 sequence is 11 residues long. CDR3 sequence reads: CSASDTGVAFF. CDR3 sequence (DNA): TGCAGTGCTAGTGATACGGGGGTAGCTTTCTTT.

The V call is TRBV6-5, the J call TRBJ2-5; D is possibly TRBD1 or TRBD2 (5 bases each). This CDR3 comprises 13 residues. V was pared by 2 bases and J by 4 bases, with 8 bases between. Germline-derived CDR1 and CDR2 are MNHEY and SVGAGI. The CDR3 sequence: CASSYRGAETQYF. The CDR3 DNA is TGTGCCAGCAGTTACAGAGGGGCAGAGACCCAGTACTTC.

The genes are TRBV6-4 and TRBJ2-3, with D unresolved. Germline values: CDR1 MRHNA, CDR2 SNTAGT. V was shortened by 3 bases and J by 7 bases, with 5 bases between the two germline ends. This CDR3 has 11 amino acids. This chain's CDR3 is CASSEGNTQYF. The CDR3 nucleotides are TGTGCCAGCAGTGAGGGTAATACGCAGTATTTT.

This clone has a single count. This rearrangement joins TRBV18 to TRBJ2-1, with D hard to call. Trimming left V 6 bases short and J 5 bases short, with 11 bases between. The CDR3 spans 13 residues. Germline V gives CDR1 KGHSH, CDR2 LQKENI. The CDR3 is CASSWALDNEQFF. CDR3 in DNA: TGTGCCAGCTCCTGGGCTTTGGACAATGAGCAGTTCTTC.

This clone was detected a few times. V and J are TRBV29-1 and TRBJ2-7; possible D gene TRBD1, 5 bases. The CDR3 runs to 11 residues. The V gene lost 3 bases and the J gene lost 2 bases, with 5 bases spanning the gap. Germline CDR1 and CDR2: SQVTM and ANQGSEA. The CDR3 DNA follows: TGCAGCGTTGAGACAGCCTACGAGCAGTACTTC. Translating it yields CSVETAYEQYF.

The chain carries TRBV5-6 and TRBJ2-3; 8 positions match TRBD2. Germline loops: CDR1 SGHDT, CDR2 YYEEEE. This CDR3 region has 14 residues. V trimming: 4 bases; J trimming: 5 bases; junction bases outside the gene matches: 6. The CDR3 sequence is CASSPGGAEDTQYF. CDR3 bases: TGTGCCAGCAGCCCCGGGGGGGCCGAAGATACGCAGTATTTT.

This chain connects TRBV14 to TRBJ1-6, with no clear D. V was pared by 2 bases and J by 9 bases, with 17 bases between. This CDR3 has 16 residues. Germline lookup yields CDR1 SGHDN and CDR2 FVKESK. CDR3 DNA sequence: TGTGCCAGCAGCCAACTCACTGGAGCCTCCCCTTCACCCCTCCACTTT. Translation: CASSQLTGASPSPLHF. Together with reference TRBV14 and TRBJ1-6, the CDR3 gives the full variable domain: EAGVTQFPSHSVIEKGQTVTLRCDPISGHDNLYWYRRVMGKEIKFLLHFVKESKQDESGMPNNRFLAERTGGTYSTLKVQPAELEDSGVYFCASSQLTGASPSPLHFGNGTRLTVT.

J is TRBJ2-7 and V is TRBV30, with D possibly matching TRBD1 (7 bases). Trimming removed 7 bases at V and 5 bases at J, with 12 bases between. This CDR3 comprises 11 residues. The germline V gene encodes CDR1 GTSNPN and CDR2 SVGIG (reference sequence). CDR3 region: CAYRGGHEQYF. In DNA form, the CDR3 reads TGTGCCTACAGGGGAGGCCACGAGCAGTACTTC.